One sample yielded the 29 T cell receptor beta chains listed below, sequenced in a study of T cells in Graves' hyperthyroidism and ophthalmopathy. TCR beta CDR3 region amplification was performed from RNA transcripts. First-round RT-PCR of the TCR CDR3 relied on the HTBI primer set. MiXCR, run by TCRdb on the multiplex PCR reads, gives a single entry per CDR3 protein. The table lists around 560,000 distinct CDR3 sequences, approximately 15% of them singletons. Sequences were obtained from blood. These receptors all come from a woman between 18 and 29 years old with Graves' hyperthyroidism.

This clonotype occurred many times. This sequence joins TRBV7-9 and TRBJ1-2; TRBD1 aligns across 12 bases. The V gene end was trimmed by 8 bases and the J gene end by 7 bases; junction bases not matched to a gene: 8. The germline CDR1 and CDR2 sequences are SEHNR and FQNEAQ (reference sequence). The CDR3 covers 14 residues. Written as DNA, the CDR3 is TGTGCCAGCGCCCGGGACAGGGGGCAGGGTGGCTACACCTTC. Residues: CASARDRGQGGYTF.

This clonotype was seen many times. This chain joins TRBV20-1 and TRBJ2-1, with 8 nucleotides matching TRBD2. The CDR3 has 14 residues. V lost 6 bases and J lost 4; bases outside the gene matches: 8. Germline V gives CDR1 DFQATT, CDR2 SNEGSKA (reference sequence). CDR3 coding DNA: TGCAGTGCCCCCGGGACTAGGGGTTACAATGAGCAGTTCTTC. This codes for CSAPGTRGYNEQFF.

This clonotype was counted many times. The V gene is TRBV7-8, the J gene TRBJ1-1; D is undetermined. The CDR3 contains 13 residues. CDR1 SGHVS and CDR2 FQNEAQ come from the germline V gene. Trimming took off 5 bases at V and 3 bases at J, with 10 bases between the two ends. The CDR3 here is CASSRPPDTEAFF. The CDR3 DNA follows: TGTGCCAGCAGCCGTCCCCCAGACACTGAAGCTTTCTTT. Full variable domain (outside the CDR3, taken from reference TRBV7-8 and TRBJ1-1): GAGVSQSPRYKVAKRGQDVALRCDPISGHVSLFWYQQALGQGPEFLTYFQNEAQLDKSGLPSDRFFAERPEGSVSTLKIQRTQQEDSAVYLCASSRPPDTEAFFGQGTRLTVV.

This clonotype showed up many times. The chain carries TRBV6-1 and TRBJ2-1; 9 positions match TRBD2. CDR1 is MNHNS and CDR2 is SASEGT in the germline V gene. V was clipped by 7 bases and J by 7 bases; unmatched bases: 8. CDR3 size: 14 residues. Written as DNA, the CDR3 is TGTGCCAGCATGCCGGGACTAGCTGGTAATGAGCAGTTCTTC. Translation: CASMPGLAGNEQFF.

J is TRBJ1-2 and V is TRBV6-1, with D perhaps TRBD1 (6 bases). Per the germline V gene, CDR1 is MNHNS and CDR2 is SASEGT. The CDR3 length is 12 residues. The ends were cut back, 8 bases at V and 7 bases at J, with 14 bases in the middle. In DNA form, the CDR3 reads TGTGCCAGCTCCAGGACAGACTCTGGCTACACCTTC. This sequence encodes CASSRTDSGYTF.

The chain combines TRBV4-1 with TRBJ1-2; D is possibly TRBD1 (5 bases). Germline V gives CDR1 MGHRA, CDR2 YSYEKL. Trimming left V 2 bases short and J 2 bases short, with 9 bases between. The CDR3 is made up of 14 amino acids. The CDR3 nucleotides read TGCGCCAGCAGCCAACCCGGGGCAAACTATGGCTACACCTTC. It codes for CASSQPGANYGYTF.

The chain employs TRBV7-9 and TRBJ1-2; 7 positions match TRBD1. The germline V gene encodes CDR1 SEHNR and CDR2 FQNEAQ (reference sequence). CDR3 size: 13 residues. Germline trimming cut 3 bases from V and 6 bases from J; bases unmatched to any gene: 4. The CDR3 spells CASSFPQGNGYTF. For the CDR3, the DNA is TGTGCCAGCAGCTTCCCACAGGGGAATGGCTACACCTTC.

There are a few counts of this clonotype. The chain couples TRBV20-1 to TRBJ1-1; D gene ambiguous. V lost 3 bases, J lost 2 bases, and 10 bases lay in between. Germline CDR1 reads DFQATT; CDR2 reads SNEGSKA (reference sequence). The CDR3 is 13 residues long. CDR3 loop: CSASIRGNTEAFF. The CDR3 DNA reads TGCAGTGCTAGTATTCGGGGAAACACTGAAGCTTTCTTT.

There are many counts of this clonotype. This chain connects TRBV12-3 or TRBV12-4 to TRBJ1-5; TRBD1 agrees at 8 bases. V lost 2 bases, J lost 1 base, and 7 bases stayed unmatched. The CDR3 covers 17 residues. CDR3 sequence: CASSLLTGAWSNQPQHF. The CDR3 nucleotides read TGTGCCAGCAGTTTACTGACAGGGGCATGGAGCAATCAGCCCCAGCATTTT.

There are many counts of this clonotype. V is TRBV6-2 or TRBV6-3 and J is TRBJ2-1; 9 nucleotides line up with TRBD1. The CDR3 spans 16 residues. Germline CDR1 is MNHEY and CDR2 is SVGEGT. V trimming: 0 bases; J trimming: 4 bases; junction bases outside the gene matches: 4. CDR3 residues: CASSYSGTGKYNEQFF. The CDR3 DNA sequence: TGTGCCAGCAGTTACTCGGGGACAGGGAAATACAATGAGCAGTTCTTC.

Concerning this clonotype: The junction and the germline gene differ at one end; a read error may be behind it. This chain links TRBV20-1 with TRBJ2-1; the D gene is possibly TRBD1 (5 bases). The CDR3 sequence is 13 residues long. The germline gives CDR1 DFQATT, CDR2 SNEGSKA (reference sequence). The CDR3 DNA is TGCAGTGCTTCCAGGGATACCTACAATGAGCACTTCTTC. Translation: CSASRDTYNEHFF.

This clonotype was counted many times. The J gene is TRBJ2-3, the V gene TRBV7-2; D uncertain. The V gene's germline CDR1 is SGHTA and CDR2 FQGNSA. V shed 4 bases and J shed 0 bases, with 8 bases lying between them. The length of the CDR3 is 14 residues. CDR3 sequence (DNA): TGTGCCAGCAGCTCTATGATTAGCACAGATACGCAGTATTTT. It yields the protein CASSSMISTDTQYF. Full variable domain (outside the CDR3, taken from reference TRBV7-2 and TRBJ2-3): GAGVSQSPSNKVTEKGKDVELRCDPISGHTALYWYRQSLGQGLEFLIYFQGNSAPDKSGLPSDRFSAERTGGSVSTLTIQRTQQEDSAVYLCASSSMISTDTQYFGPGTRLTVL.

This CDR3 reads CASRSGSRSEQYF. CDR3 coding DNA: TGTGCCAGTAGGTCAGGGAGCCGTTCCGAGCAGTACTTC. V and J are TRBV19 and TRBJ2-7; D tentatively fits TRBD1 or TRBD2 (5 bases each). Trimming pared 6 bases from V and 6 bases from J, leaving 15 bases between. The CDR3 length is 13 residues. Per germline, CDR1 LNHDA and CDR2 SQIVND (reference sequence).

There are a few counts of this clonotype. This rearrangement joins TRBV12-3 or TRBV12-4 to TRBJ2-7, with D maybe TRBD2 (6 bases). This CDR3 region has 16 residues. Between the trimmed V and J ends, which lost 6 bases and 5 bases, there was a span of 23 bases. DNA for the CDR3: TGTGCCAGCAGAGCCTCGTGGGACTCCTTTTCTGACGAGCAGTACTTC. Protein product: CASRASWDSFSDEQYF.

For this clonotype: One end of the junction is discordant with germline, which a read error may explain. The DNA for the CDR3 is TGCGCCAGCAGCTTGGCCGGATCGGAGACCCGGTACTTC. Translated, it gives CASSLAGSETRYF. The chain employs TRBV5-1 and TRBJ2-5; D gene uncertain. Per the germline V gene, CDR1 is SGHRS and CDR2 is YFSETQ. The length of the CDR3 is 13 residues.

J is TRBJ1-1 and V is TRBV6-2 or TRBV6-3; D not resolved. Germline CDR1 and CDR2: MNHEY and SVGEGT. The CDR3 extends over 12 amino acids. The germline V and J ends were trimmed by 8 bases and 0 bases, with 7 bases remaining between them. The CDR3 here is CASGEMNTEAFF. For the CDR3, the DNA is TGTGCCAGCGGGGAAATGAACACTGAAGCTTTCTTT.

This clonotype has just a few counts. This may be a read error: a much more frequent sequence differs by one nucleotide. V is TRBV13 and J is TRBJ1-6; no reliable D call. The CDR3 extends over 12 amino acids. Germline assignment: CDR1 PRHDT and CDR2 FYEKMQ (reference sequence). DNA of the CDR3: TGTGTCAGCAGCTTTCCGGATTCACCCCTCCACTTT. Protein product: CVSSFPDSPLHF.

This clonotype was recorded a few times. The V call is TRBV4-1, the J call TRBJ1-1, with D tentatively TRBD1 (5 bases). Germline CDR1 reads MGHRA; CDR2 reads YSYEKL. The V gene lost 0 bases and the J gene lost 3 bases, with 11 bases spanning the gap. The length of the CDR3 is 15 residues. CDR3 protein: CASSQDTGDYTEAFF. The CDR3 DNA reads as TGCGCCAGCAGCCAAGATACGGGGGATTACACTGAAGCTTTCTTT.

The chain is built from TRBV5-5 and TRBJ2-7; D possibly corresponds to TRBD2 (5 bases). Germline V gives CDR1 SGHKS, CDR2 YYEKEE (reference sequence). With 1 base removed from V and 2 bases from J, the gap between germline ends came to 10 bases. This CDR3 has 14 residues. This CDR3 reads CASSLYGLAYEQYF. DNA of the CDR3: TGTGCCAGCAGCTTGTACGGACTGGCCTACGAGCAGTACTTC.

The chain couples TRBV6-2 or TRBV6-3 to TRBJ2-6; D not resolved. The CDR3 runs to 20 residues. The germline CDR1 and CDR2 sequences are MNHEY and SVGEGT. V was trimmed by 0 bases and J by 0 bases, leaving 18 bases between them. CDR3: CASSYSGIKETYSGANVLTF. CDR3 DNA: TGTGCCAGCAGTTACTCGGGTATAAAGGAAACATACTCTGGGGCCAACGTCCTGACTTTC.

This clonotype was counted at least ten times. CDR3 protein: CSARLSSNQPQHF. The CDR3 region has the DNA TGCAGTGCTCGCCTGTCTAGCAATCAGCCCCAGCATTTT. The V gene is TRBV20-1, the J gene TRBJ1-5; D remains unclear. Germline V lookup: CDR1 DFQATT, CDR2 SNEGSKA (reference sequence). The CDR3 spans 13 residues. Trimming removed 5 bases at V and 0 bases at J, with 8 bases between.

This clonotype was detected ten times or more. The chain combines TRBV5-1 with TRBJ2-7; the match to TRBD2 covers 13 bases. CDR1 is SGHRS, CDR2 YFSETQ, per germline. CDR3 length: 19 residues. J lost 0 bases, V lost 4 bases, and 13 bases had no gene match. The CDR3 loop is CASSMYGTSGTRPSYEQYF. CDR3 nucleotides: TGCGCCAGCAGCATGTACGGGACTAGCGGGACTAGACCCTCCTACGAGCAGTACTTC.

In this sample, this clonotype turned up once. V is TRBV5-1 and J is TRBJ1-1, with D tentatively TRBD1 (6 bases). CDR1 and CDR2 from the germline V gene are SGHRS and YFSETQ. The CDR3 loop spans 12 amino acids. The V gene lost 3 bases and the J gene lost 6 bases, with 9 bases spanning the gap. The CDR3 DNA reads TGCGCCAGCAGCTCCGGACAGCCTGAAGCTTTCTTT. It yields the protein CASSSGQPEAFF.

The chain combines TRBV19 with TRBJ1-3; D possibly corresponds to TRBD1 (5 bases). The length of the CDR3 is 16 residues. Germline V lookup: CDR1 LNHDA, CDR2 SQIVND (reference sequence). Trimming took 6 bases from V and 0 from J, leaving 15 bases between them. The CDR3 DNA sequence: TGTGCCAGTAGCCACAACACGGGACTCTCTGGAAACACCATATATTTT. Protein: CASSHNTGLSGNTIYF.

This clonotype has at least ten counts. This chain joins TRBV20-1 and TRBJ2-3, with unresolved D. The germline V and J ends were trimmed by 0 bases and 2 bases, with 12 bases remaining between them. Germline V lookup: CDR1 DFQATT, CDR2 SNEGSKA (reference sequence). The CDR3 covers 15 residues. The CDR3 DNA reads as TGCAGTGCTAGAGATCTGGAGCGCCTCACAGATACGCAGTATTTT. This encodes CSARDLERLTDTQYF.

This sequence joins TRBV7-9 and TRBJ2-7, with a tentative D call TRBD2 (6 bases). The CDR3 spans 15 residues. Germline CDR1 is SEHNR and CDR2 is FQNEAQ (reference sequence). V gave up 2 bases and J gave up 0 bases, with 11 bases separating them. In nucleotides, the CDR3 is TGTGCCAGCAGCTTACGCGCGGGAACCTCCTACGAGCAGTACTTC. Its translation: CASSLRAGTSYEQYF.

This clonotype was recorded many times. This chain uses TRBV2 with TRBJ2-2; possible D gene TRBD1, 5 bases. With 7 bases removed from V and 4 bases from J, the gap between germline ends came to 16 bases. The CDR3 sequence is 15 residues long. Germline CDR1 is SNHLY and CDR2 is FYNNEI. The CDR3: CASTAGHFPTGELFF. The CDR3 DNA reads TGTGCCAGCACCGCCGGACATTTTCCCACCGGGGAGCTGTTTTTT.

This clonotype was found many times. The rearrangement uses TRBV6-1 and TRBJ2-7; 7 positions match TRBD1. The CDR3 has 14 amino acids. Germline trimming cut 4 bases from V and 6 bases from J; bases unmatched to any gene: 9. Germline CDR1 and CDR2: MNHNS and SASEGT. CDR3 residues: CASSAFWTGSEQYF. Written as DNA, the CDR3 is TGTGCCAGCAGTGCATTCTGGACAGGCTCCGAGCAGTACTTC.

The table lists this clonotype with many counts. The chain recombines TRBV5-1 with TRBJ2-1; 13 bases are shared with TRBD2. The V and J ends lost 4 bases and 6 bases, in that order; junction bases with no gene match: 4. Germline loops: CDR1 SGHRS, CDR2 YFSETQ. The CDR3 runs 15 residues. CDR3 DNA: TGCGCCAGCAGCCTTAGACTAGCGGGAGGCAATGAGCAGTTCTTC. It specifies CASSLRLAGGNEQFF.